This T cell receptor (beta chain) emerged from a study of blood T cell repertoires in COVID-19. In the study overall: Material from acute and convalescent COVID-19 was sourced from the United States, Italy and Spain. T cells, B-cell-depleted T cells, or PBMCs provided the cDNA or gDNA that served as material.

J lost 1 base, V lost 3 bases, and 6 bases had no gene match. Germline assignment: CDR1 SEHNR and CDR2 FQNEAQ (reference sequence). The CDR3 runs to 15 residues. TCRdb keeps only in-frame clones here, not all; method: immunoSEQ multiplex PCR. Among some 150,000 clones listed, roughly 82% were seen once. The TCR sequence derives from a human donor in a cohort sampled during active COVID-19. Sequencing used peripheral blood. The chain uses TRBV7-9 and TRBJ2-7, with 7 nucleotides matching TRBD2. The CDR3 region has the DNA TGTGCCAGCAGCTTGGGGGGGAGGAGGTCCTACGAGCAGTACTTC. It specifies CASSLGGRRSYEQYF.